This T cell receptor (beta chain) was documented in a study of cytomegalovirus exposure and HLA in healthy donors. General study points: Compared with the approximately 700-donor mean, an Asian-associated ancestry cluster reportedly had fewer N-insertions, according to a later analysis. Most observed TCR sequences were rare, whereas some public TCRs were detected in many donors. Reportedly, HLA-A and HLA-B alleles of most subjects were accurately predicted from TCR beta.

The PCR was carried out with 60 Vbeta primers and 13 Jbeta primers. The data were produced by immunoSEQ multiplex PCR, yet TCRdb's version contains in-frame clones alone and is incomplete. The sample lists roughly 160,000 clones, 85% occurring once. About this clone: Its cognate antigen is unknown.

The V gene end was trimmed by 1 base and the J gene end by 9 bases; junction bases not matched to a gene: 4. This CDR3 region has 15 residues. In germline, CDR1 is LGHNA, CDR2 YNFKEQ. The clonotype comes from a man younger than 45 in good health and CMV-seropositive. The rearrangement uses TRBV4-2 and TRBJ2-1; TRBD1 matches at 12 bases. The source material was PBMCs. The CDR3 region is CASSQGDRGHSEQFF. CDR3 nucleotide sequence: TGTGCCAGCAGCCAAGGGGACAGGGGGCACAGTGAGCAGTTCTTC.